This TCR beta chain is from a study of blood T cells in healthy people across ages. The second PCR ran about 6 to 12 cycles with a sample-barcoded 5' primer and J-beta primers. In TCRdb, the 5' RACE reads were re-called with MiXCR into one record per CDR3 protein. This sample carries under 2,000,000 distinct CDR3 sequences, about 49% of them seen once, and the ten largest clones take roughly 2.1%. Germline V gene data show CDR1 as SGHTA and CDR2 as FQGNSA. This CDR3 is built from 14 residues. V lost 3 bases to trimming and J lost 5 bases; unmatched junction nucleotides: 5. The sequencing sample was made of blood. This rearrangement joins TRBV7-2 to TRBJ2-3; 7 nucleotides align to TRBD2. This TCR was recovered from a woman in her thirties or forties in good health. CDR3 amino acids: CASSFLLAVDTQYF. CDR3 DNA sequence: TGTGCCAGCAGCTTTCTCCTAGCGGTAGATACGCAGTATTTT.